Described below is a single T cell receptor beta chain sequence and its context. Antigen: not known. V was trimmed by 3 bases and J by 6 bases, leaving 9 bases between them. This CDR3 contains 13 residues. Germline V lookup: CDR1 DFQATT, CDR2 SNEGSKA (reference sequence). Measured with immunoSEQ multiplex PCR; TCRdb has only the in-frame clones, and not every one. The sample carries roughly 110,000 clones, about 90% recorded once. This entry is derived from a study of T cell responses to AZD1222 COVID-19 vaccine. Study-wide points: Targeting of unmutated variant regions was reportedly seen in nearly half of spike-specific TCRs. Spike-specific TCR breadth rose after two AZD1222 doses, and depth rose as well. A mostly white British donor set with more females was recruited, and clonal diversity was possibly underestimated.

The sequencing here drew on peripheral blood, taken on day 0 of AZD1222 vaccination. The chain uses TRBV20-1 and TRBJ1-6; D unresolved. This clonotype was obtained from an adult in good health. DNA for the CDR3: TGCAGTGCTAGTCCGGCCACTAATTCACCCCTCCACTTT. Translation: CSASPATNSPLHF.